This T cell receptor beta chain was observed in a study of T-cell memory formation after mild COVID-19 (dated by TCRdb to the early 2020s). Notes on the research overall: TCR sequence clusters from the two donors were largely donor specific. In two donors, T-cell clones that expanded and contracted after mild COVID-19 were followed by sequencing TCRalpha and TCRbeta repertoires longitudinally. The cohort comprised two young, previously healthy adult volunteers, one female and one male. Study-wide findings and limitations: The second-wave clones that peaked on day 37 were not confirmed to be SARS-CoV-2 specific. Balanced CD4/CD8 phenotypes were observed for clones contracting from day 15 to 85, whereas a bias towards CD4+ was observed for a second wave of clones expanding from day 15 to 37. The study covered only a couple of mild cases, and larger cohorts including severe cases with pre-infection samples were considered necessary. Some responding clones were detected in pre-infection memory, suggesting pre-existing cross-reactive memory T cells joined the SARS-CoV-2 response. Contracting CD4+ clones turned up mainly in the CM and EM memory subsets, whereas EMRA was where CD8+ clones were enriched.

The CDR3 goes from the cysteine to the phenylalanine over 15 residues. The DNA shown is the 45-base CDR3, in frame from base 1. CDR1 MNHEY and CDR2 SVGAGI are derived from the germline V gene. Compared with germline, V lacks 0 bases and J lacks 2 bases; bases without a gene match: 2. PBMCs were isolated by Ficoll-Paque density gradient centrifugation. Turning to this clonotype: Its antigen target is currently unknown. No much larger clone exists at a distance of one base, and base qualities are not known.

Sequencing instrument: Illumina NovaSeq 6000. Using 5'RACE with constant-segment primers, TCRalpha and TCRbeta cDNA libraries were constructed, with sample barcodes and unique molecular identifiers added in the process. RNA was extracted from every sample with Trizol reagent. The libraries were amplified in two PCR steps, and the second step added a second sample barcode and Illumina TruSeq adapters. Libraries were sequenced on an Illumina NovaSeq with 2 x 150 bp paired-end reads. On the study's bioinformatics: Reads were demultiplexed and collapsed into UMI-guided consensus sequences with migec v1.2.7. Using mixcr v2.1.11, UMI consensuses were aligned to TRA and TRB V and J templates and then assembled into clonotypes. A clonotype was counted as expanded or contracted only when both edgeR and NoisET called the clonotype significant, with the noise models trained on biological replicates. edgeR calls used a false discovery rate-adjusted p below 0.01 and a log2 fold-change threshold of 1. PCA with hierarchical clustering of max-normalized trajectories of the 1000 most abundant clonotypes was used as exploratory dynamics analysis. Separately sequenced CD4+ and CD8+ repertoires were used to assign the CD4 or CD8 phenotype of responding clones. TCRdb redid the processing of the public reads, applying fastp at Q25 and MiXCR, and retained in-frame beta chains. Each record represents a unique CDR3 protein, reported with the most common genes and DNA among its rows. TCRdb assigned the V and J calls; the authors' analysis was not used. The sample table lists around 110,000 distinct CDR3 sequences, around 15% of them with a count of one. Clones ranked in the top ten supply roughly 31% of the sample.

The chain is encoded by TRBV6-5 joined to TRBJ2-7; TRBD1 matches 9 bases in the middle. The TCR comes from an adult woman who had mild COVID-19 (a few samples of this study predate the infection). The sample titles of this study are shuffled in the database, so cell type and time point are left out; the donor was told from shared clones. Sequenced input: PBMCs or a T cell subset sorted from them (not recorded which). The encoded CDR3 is CASSYSTGGPYEQYF. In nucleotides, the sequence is TGTGCCAGCAGTTACTCGACAGGGGGACCCTACGAGCAGTACTTC.